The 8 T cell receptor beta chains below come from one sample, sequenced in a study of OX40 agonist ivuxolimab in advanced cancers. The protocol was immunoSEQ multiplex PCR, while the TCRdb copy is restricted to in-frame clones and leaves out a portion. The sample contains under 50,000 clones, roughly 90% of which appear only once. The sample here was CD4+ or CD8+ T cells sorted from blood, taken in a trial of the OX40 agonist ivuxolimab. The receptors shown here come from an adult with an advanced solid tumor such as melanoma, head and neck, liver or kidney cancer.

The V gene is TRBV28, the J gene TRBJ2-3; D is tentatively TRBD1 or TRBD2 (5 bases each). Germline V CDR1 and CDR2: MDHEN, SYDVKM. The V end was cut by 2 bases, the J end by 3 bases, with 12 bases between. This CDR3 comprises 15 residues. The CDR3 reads CASSLEDGATDTQYF. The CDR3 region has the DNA TGTGCCAGCAGTTTAGAGGACGGGGCTACAGATACGCAGTATTTT.

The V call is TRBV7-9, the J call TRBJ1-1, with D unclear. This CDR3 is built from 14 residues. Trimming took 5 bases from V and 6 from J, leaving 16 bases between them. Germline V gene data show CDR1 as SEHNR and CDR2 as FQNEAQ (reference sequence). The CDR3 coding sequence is TGTGCCAGCAGCCACCCACGGGGTCGGTCTGAAGCTTTCTTT. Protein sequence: CASSHPRGRSEAFF. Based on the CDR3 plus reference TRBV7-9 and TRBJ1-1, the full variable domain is DTGVSQNPRHKITKRGQNVTFRCDPISEHNRLYWYRQTLGQGPEFLTYFQNEAQLEKSRLLSDRFSAERPKGSFSTLEIQRTEQGDSAMYLCASSHPRGRSEAFFGQGTRLTVV.

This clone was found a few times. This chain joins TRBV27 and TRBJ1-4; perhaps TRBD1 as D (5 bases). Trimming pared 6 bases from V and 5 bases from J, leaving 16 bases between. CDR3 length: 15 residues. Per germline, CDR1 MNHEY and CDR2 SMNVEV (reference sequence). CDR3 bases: TGTGCCAGCAGCCCTCGAGGGGCGGAGAATGAAAAACTGTTTTTT. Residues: CASSPRGAENEKLFF.

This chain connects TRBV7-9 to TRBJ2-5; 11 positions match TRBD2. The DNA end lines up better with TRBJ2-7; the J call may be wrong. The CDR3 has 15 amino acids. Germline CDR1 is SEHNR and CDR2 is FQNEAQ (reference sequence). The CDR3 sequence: CASSLPTSGSYEQYF. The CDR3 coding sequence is TGTGCCAGCAGCTTACCCACTAGCGGGAGCTACGAGCAGTACTTC.

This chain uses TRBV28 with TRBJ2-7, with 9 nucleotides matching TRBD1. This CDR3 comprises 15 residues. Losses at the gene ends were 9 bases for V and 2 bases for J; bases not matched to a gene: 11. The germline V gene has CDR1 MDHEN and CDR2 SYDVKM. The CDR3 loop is CASGPARQGAYEQYF. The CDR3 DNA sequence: TGTGCCAGTGGGCCGGCCCGACAGGGGGCCTACGAGCAGTACTTC.

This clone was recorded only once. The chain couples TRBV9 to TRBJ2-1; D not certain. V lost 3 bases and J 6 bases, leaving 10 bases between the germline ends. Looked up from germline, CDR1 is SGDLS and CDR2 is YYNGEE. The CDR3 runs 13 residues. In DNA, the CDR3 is TGTGCCAGCAGCGCCCGACATAGCAATGAGCAGTTCTTC. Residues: CASSARHSNEQFF.

The CDR3 region has the DNA TGTGCCAGCAGTTATGGGCTACAAGAGACCCAGTACTTC. Amino acid sequence: CASSYGLQETQYF. The chain couples TRBV6-5 to TRBJ2-5; D uncertain. The CDR3 consists of 13 residues. V gave up 3 bases and J gave up 2 bases, with 7 bases separating them. Germline lookup yields CDR1 MNHEY and CDR2 SVGAGI.

The CDR3 DNA is TGTGCCAGCAACCGAGGACTAGGGGTGGAGCAGTACTTC. Amino acid sequence: CASNRGLGVEQYF. This chain links TRBV28 with TRBJ2-7; 7 nucleotides agree with TRBD2. CDR1 MDHEN and CDR2 SYDVKM come from the germline V gene. J gave up 7 bases and V 7 bases, and 10 bases lay outside the gene matches. CDR3 length equals 13 residues.